This T cell receptor (beta chain) comes out of a study of blood T cell repertoires in COVID-19. Study context: Acute and convalescent COVID-19 samples came from the United States, Italy and Spain.

Libraries were prepared by immunoSEQ multiplex PCR; TCRdb keeps only in-frame clonotypes and omits some of them. The repertoire holds 300,000 to 350,000 clones, with 87% as singletons. Germline lookup yields CDR1 SQVTM and CDR2 ANQGSEA. The CDR3 consists of 11 residues. V was shortened by 2 bases and J by 10 bases, with 9 bases between the two germline ends. This chain connects TRBV29-1 to TRBJ2-1; D remains unclear. This TCR was recovered from a woman in her 30s who had recovered from COVID-19. Sequenced material: PBMCs or T cells enriched from blood (not recorded which). The CDR3 region has the DNA TGCAGCGTTGAACAGGCTTCCGAGCAGTTCTTC. This sequence encodes CSVEQASEQFF.